The 7 T cell receptor beta chains in this list originate from one sample, sequenced in a study of cytomegalovirus exposure and HLA in healthy donors. PCR involved 60 Vbeta and 13 Jbeta primers. Here immunoSEQ multiplex PCR was the method, and the copy in TCRdb shows in-frame clones only, minus some. The sample includes 210,000 or so clones, around three quarters of them seen just once. The sequenced sample consisted of PBMCs. The receptor source for this set is a man aged 40-49 years in good health and CMV-seronegative.

For this clone: One end of the junction does not line up with germline, which may come from a read error. The V gene is TRBV7-9, the J gene TRBJ1-4; 7 nucleotides align to TRBD1. This CDR3 comprises 16 residues. Germline-derived CDR1 and CDR2 are SEHNR and FQNEAQ (reference sequence). The CDR3 spells CSSSLPRDSPNEKLFF. In DNA form, the CDR3 reads TGTTCCAGCAGCTTACCCCGGGACAGTCCTAATGAAAAACTGTTTTTT.

V usage is TRBV18 and J usage is TRBJ2-2; 8 bases align to TRBD1. Looked up from germline, CDR1 is KGHSH and CDR2 is LQKENI. Trimming removed 6 bases from V and 6 bases from J; junction bases left unmatched: 6. This CDR3 contains 14 residues. The CDR3 reads CASSPNRGSGELFF. The CDR3 DNA is TGTGCCAGCTCGCCTAACAGGGGGTCCGGGGAGCTGTTTTTT.

The rearrangement uses TRBV9 and TRBJ2-5; 7 nucleotides line up with TRBD2. The CDR3 spans 15 residues. V dropped 2 bases and J dropped 4; count of bases not matched to a gene: 8. CDR1 is SGDLS, CDR2 YYNGEE, per germline. This CDR3 reads CASSVATSLAETQYF. The CDR3 nucleotides read TGTGCCAGCAGCGTCGCGACTAGCCTGGCAGAGACCCAGTACTTC.

This clone came up a few times. V is TRBV28 and J is TRBJ2-4; a possible D gene is TRBD2 (6 bases). The CDR3 runs to 15 residues. The germline gives CDR1 MDHEN, CDR2 SYDVKM. Deletions cut 3 bases from V and 7 bases from J, with 16 bases between. The CDR3 loop is CASSLFKAGGNIQYF. For the CDR3, the DNA is TGTGCCAGCAGTTTGTTTAAAGCCGGAGGGAACATTCAGTACTTC.

The chain couples TRBV7-2 to TRBJ2-5; 15 nucleotides match TRBD2. The CDR3 consists of 17 residues. Germline CDR1 is SGHTA and CDR2 is FQGNSA. V shed 5 bases and J 5 bases; nucleotides not matched to a gene: 9. CDR3 protein: CASSGQGLAGGRETQYF. As DNA, the CDR3 is TGTGCCAGCAGCGGGCAGGGACTAGCGGGGGGAAGGGAGACCCAGTACTTC.

V is TRBV6-1 and J is TRBJ1-1, with D possibly matching TRBD1 (5 bases). The CDR3 extends over 14 amino acids. Deletions cut 1 base from V and 3 bases from J, with 9 bases between. Per germline, CDR1 MNHNS and CDR2 SASEGT. The CDR3 region has the DNA TGTGCCAGCAGTGAAGGGGGGGTCTACACTGAAGCTTTCTTT. This codes for CASSEGGVYTEAFF.

The chain couples TRBV11-2 to TRBJ2-7; maybe TRBD2 (7 bases). Trimming stripped 3 bases from V and 3 bases from J, with 15 bases between. Germline V gene data show CDR1 as SGHAT and CDR2 as FQNNGV. The CDR3 sequence is 15 residues long. The DNA for the CDR3 is TGTGCCAGCAGCTTGGGGGGGGGCGTTTTCTACGAGCAGTACTTC. Translation gives CASSLGGGVFYEQYF.